One sample yielded the 15 T cell receptor beta chains listed below, sequenced in a study of T cell responses to AZD1222 COVID-19 vaccine. Assay used: immunoSEQ multiplex PCR; TCRdb lists only in-frame clones, some missing. In the table there are 110,000 or so clones, roughly 86% of which are singletons. The sequenced sample was peripheral blood, obtained on day 0 of AZD1222 vaccination. The origin of the receptors is an adult in good health.

CDR3 sequence: CASSLLAGIHEQYF. The CDR3 DNA sequence: TGTGCCAGCAGTTTACTCGCAGGGATCCACGAGCAGTACTTC. The V and J genes are TRBV28 and TRBJ2-7; tentative D call: TRBD1 (5 bases). V was shortened by 2 bases and J by 5 bases, with 13 bases between the two germline ends. Per the germline V gene, CDR1 is MDHEN and CDR2 is SYDVKM. The CDR3 totals 14 residues.

The chain links TRBV3-1 (or the pseudogene TRBV3-2) to TRBJ1-1; 8 bases are a match to TRBD1. The CDR3 loop spans 13 amino acids. The junction had 4 bases not matched to a gene; V was cut back by 4 bases and J by 6 bases. CDR1 LGHDT and CDR2 YNNKEL come from the germline V gene (reference sequence). The CDR3: CASSRQGAPEAFF. CDR3 DNA: TGTGCCAGCAGCCGGCAGGGGGCCCCTGAAGCTTTCTTT.

The chain couples TRBV3-1 (or the pseudogene TRBV3-2) to TRBJ1-2; the D is unclear. Between the trimmed V and J ends, which lost 2 bases and 4 bases, there was a span of 5 bases. This CDR3 is built from 12 residues. CDR1 and CDR2 (germline): LGHDT, YNNKEL (reference sequence). The CDR3 spells CASSQKLYGYTF. The CDR3 DNA reads as TGTGCCAGCAGCCAAAAGCTCTATGGCTACACCTTC.

This sequence joins TRBV5-1 and TRBJ1-1, with TRBD1 matching 10 bases. Germline values: CDR1 SGHRS, CDR2 YFSETQ. V lost 5 bases and J lost 4; bases outside the gene matches: 5. The CDR3 consists of 14 residues. The CDR3 spells CASRAGQGGTEAFF. Written as DNA, the CDR3 is TGCGCCAGCAGGGCCGGACAGGGGGGCACTGAAGCTTTCTTT.

This clone was found once. At one end, the junction sequence differs from germline, possibly due to a read error. V and J are TRBV6-6 and TRBJ1-5; 8 positions match TRBD1. The CDR3 has 12 amino acids. Germline CDR1 reads MNHNY; CDR2 reads SVGAGI (reference sequence). In DNA form, the CDR3 reads TGTGCCGGGCAAAGAGCGGGACAGGTTCCTACATTT. As protein: CAGQRAGQVPTF.

The gene calls are TRBV29-1 and TRBJ1-2; the D is unclear. CDR1 SQVTM and CDR2 ANQGSEA come from the germline V gene. The CDR3 has 12 amino acids. V was cut by 6 bases and J by 10 bases, with 18 bases left in between. DNA for the CDR3: TGCAGCGTCCAATCGGGATCATTATTCTACACCTTC. Encoded protein: CSVQSGSLFYTF.

This clone came up once. The chain combines TRBV5-1 with TRBJ2-7; D not resolved. V lost 5 bases and J 2 bases, leaving 14 bases between the germline ends. The CDR3 runs to 14 residues. Germline values: CDR1 SGHRS, CDR2 YFSETQ. The CDR3 nucleotides read TGCGCCAGCAGAACTACCGCTGCCCCCTACGAGCAGTACTTC. It encodes CASRTTAAPYEQYF.

The chain uses TRBV7-6 and TRBJ2-7; weak D call: TRBD1 (7 bases). The V gene lost 3 bases and the J gene lost 3 bases, with 18 bases spanning the gap. CDR1 and CDR2 (germline): SGHVS, FNYEAQ. The CDR3 has 16 amino acids. The CDR3 spells CASSLHAGTAFYEQYF. DNA for the CDR3: TGTGCCAGCAGCTTGCATGCGGGGACAGCGTTCTACGAGCAGTACTTC.

V and J are TRBV6-2 or TRBV6-3 and TRBJ1-5; TRBD1 might be the D (5 bases). Trimming took off 2 bases at V and 7 bases at J, with 12 bases between the two ends. Germline lookup yields CDR1 MNHEY and CDR2 SVGEGT. CDR3 length: 14 residues. The CDR3 coding sequence is TGTGCCAGCAGTTACAGGGCTCAGGGACAGCCCCAGCATTTT. This codes for CASSYRAQGQPQHF.

The chain employs TRBV24-1 and TRBJ1-1; D is perhaps TRBD1 (5 bases). The V end lost 6 bases, the J end lost 12 bases, and 13 bases lay between the germline ends. From germline, CDR1 is KGHDR and CDR2 SFDVKD. This CDR3 spans 11 amino acids. The CDR3 reads CATSSGRGTFF. For the CDR3, the DNA is TGTGCCACCAGTAGCGGGCGGGGGACTTTCTTT.

The count of this clone is one. The V call is TRBV19, the J call TRBJ2-2, with 10 bases fitting TRBD1. Germline V gene data show CDR1 as LNHDA and CDR2 as SQIVND (reference sequence). The CDR3 loop spans 15 amino acids. V dropped 9 bases and J dropped 5; count of bases not matched to a gene: 9. The CDR3 bases are TGTGCCAGCCGCCACAGGGACAGGGGTACCGGGGAGCTGTTTTTT. It codes for CASRHRDRGTGELFF.

The chain recombines TRBV5-8 with TRBJ2-1, with D hard to call. Germline V lookup: CDR1 SGHTS, CDR2 YDEGEE. V was trimmed by 5 bases and J by 0 bases, leaving 9 bases between them. CDR3 length: 14 residues. The CDR3 spells CASRALSSYNEQFF. For the CDR3, the DNA is TGTGCCAGCAGGGCCCTGAGCTCCTACAATGAGCAGTTCTTC.

The CDR3 coding sequence is TGTGCCAGCAGCGCCTGGACAGGGGACTATGGCTACACCTTC. Translation: CASSAWTGDYGYTF. The chain joins TRBV11-1 to TRBJ1-2; TRBD1 aligns across 9 bases. This CDR3 spans 14 amino acids. Germline CDR1 SGHAT, CDR2 FQDESV (reference sequence). The V segment lost 5 bases and the J segment 3 bases; nucleotides outside the gene matches: 4.

The V call is TRBV2, the J call TRBJ2-7; D assignment may be TRBD1 or TRBD2 (5 bases each). Germline loops: CDR1 SNHLY, CDR2 FYNNEI. Trimming removed 4 bases from V and 9 bases from J, with 22 bases in between. The length of the CDR3 is 15 residues. CDR3 region: CASSAPGTLPPRQYF. The CDR3 DNA is TGTGCCAGCAGTGCCCCCGGGACGCTACCCCCACGGCAGTACTTC. The variable domain in full, with the rest retrieved from reference TRBV2 and TRBJ2-7, is EPEVTQTPSHQVTQMGQEVILRCVPISNHLYFYWYRQILGQKVEFLVSFYNNEISEKSEIFDDQFSVERPDGSNFTLKIRSTKLEDSAMYFCASSAPGTLPPRQYFGPGTRLTVT.

The chain links TRBV9 to TRBJ1-2, with D perhaps TRBD1 (6 bases). V was cut by 4 bases and J by 5 bases, with 15 bases left in between. The CDR3 sequence is 14 residues long. Germline V gives CDR1 SGDLS, CDR2 YYNGEE. In nucleotides, the CDR3 is TGTGCCAGCAGCCCCCGGACAGAGCATTATGGCTACACCTTC. Its translation is CASSPRTEHYGYTF.